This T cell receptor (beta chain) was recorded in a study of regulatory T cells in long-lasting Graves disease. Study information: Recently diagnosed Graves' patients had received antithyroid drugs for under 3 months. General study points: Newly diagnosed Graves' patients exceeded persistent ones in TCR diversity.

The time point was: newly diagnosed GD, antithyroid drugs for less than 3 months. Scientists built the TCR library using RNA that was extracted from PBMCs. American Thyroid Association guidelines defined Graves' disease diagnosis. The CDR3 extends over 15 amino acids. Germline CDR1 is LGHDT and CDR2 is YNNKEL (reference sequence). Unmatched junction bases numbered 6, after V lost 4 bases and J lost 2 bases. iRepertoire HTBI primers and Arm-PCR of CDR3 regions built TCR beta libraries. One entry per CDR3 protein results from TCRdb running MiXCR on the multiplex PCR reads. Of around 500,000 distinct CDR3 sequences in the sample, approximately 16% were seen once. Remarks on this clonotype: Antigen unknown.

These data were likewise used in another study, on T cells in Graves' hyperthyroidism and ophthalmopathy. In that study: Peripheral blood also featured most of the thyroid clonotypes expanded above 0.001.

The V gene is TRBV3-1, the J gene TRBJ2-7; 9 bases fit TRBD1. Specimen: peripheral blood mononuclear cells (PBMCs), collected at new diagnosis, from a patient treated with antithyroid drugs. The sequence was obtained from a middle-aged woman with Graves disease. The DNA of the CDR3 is TGTGCCAGCAGCCCGATGACAGGGGGTGCCTACGAGCAGTACTTC. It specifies CASSPMTGGAYEQYF.